One and the same sample provided the 27 T cell receptor beta chains below, sequenced in a study of T-cell memory formation after mild COVID-19. One entry per CDR3 protein, called by TCRdb with MiXCR from the 5' RACE reads. The repertoire holds about 280,000 distinct CDR3 sequences, less than 9.5% seen once, with approximately 23% in the top ten. Sample: PBMCs or a T cell subset sorted from them (not recorded which). The receptors come from a man between 18 and 29 years old who had mild COVID-19 (a few samples of this study predate the infection). Cell type and time point are not known.

V and J are TRBV4-2 and TRBJ2-1; 9 bases fit TRBD2. The length of the CDR3 is 17 residues. Germline lookup yields CDR1 LGHNA and CDR2 YNFKEQ. V dropped 4 bases and J dropped 7; count of bases not matched to a gene: 14. The CDR3 DNA follows: TGTGCCAGCAGCCTCCGGGTAGCGGGCGGGGGGGAAAATGAGCAGTTCTTC. As protein: CASSLRVAGGGENEQFF.

The chain recombines TRBV24-1 with TRBJ1-4; tentatively, D is TRBD1 (5 bases). The CDR3 runs 16 residues. Germline CDR1 and CDR2: KGHDR and SFDVKD. V lost 2 bases to trimming and J lost 3 bases, with 12 bases between them. The CDR3, as DNA: TGTGCCACCAGTGATTCCGGGGGATCAGCTAATGAAAAACTGTTTTTT. Its protein product is CATSDSGGSANEKLFF.

The J gene is TRBJ2-1, the V gene TRBV14, with TRBD1 as a possible D gene (5 bases). The CDR3 is 16 residues long. The germline CDR1 and CDR2 sequences are SGHDN and FVKESK. Trimming took off 1 base at V and 5 bases at J, with 15 bases between the two ends. Written as DNA, the CDR3 is TGTGCCAGCAGCCAAGTTCAAGGGGTGTGGAACAATGAGCAGTTCTTC. Translating it yields CASSQVQGVWNNEQFF.

The chain recombines TRBV25-1 with TRBJ2-2; 10 bases match TRBD2. With 5 bases clipped from V and 7 bases from J, the junction kept 4 bases outside the gene matches. In germline, CDR1 is MGHDK, CDR2 SYGVNS. The CDR3 contains 14 residues. The CDR3 bases are TGTGCCAGCAGTCTAGCGGGGGAGCACGGGGAGCTGTTTTTT. Its protein product is CASSLAGEHGELFF.

This chain connects TRBV6-5 to TRBJ2-3, with D perhaps assigned TRBD1 or TRBD2 (6 bases each). Germline V gives CDR1 MNHEY, CDR2 SVGAGI. Trimming removed 4 bases at V and 3 bases at J, with 8 bases between. This CDR3 has 13 residues. The CDR3 protein is CASSSGATDTQYF. The CDR3 DNA reads as TGTGCCAGCAGTTCGGGGGCTACAGATACGCAGTATTTT.

This clonotype was counted ten times or more. The chain is built from TRBV7-2 and TRBJ2-3; 8 bases match TRBD2. Trimming at V came to 7 bases and at J to 8 bases, leaving 17 bases not matched to a gene. Germline assignment: CDR1 SGHTA and CDR2 FQGNSA. The length of the CDR3 is 16 residues. The CDR3 nucleotides read TGTGCCAGCATCCCGGAGGCCAGCGGGGGTCGGGGTACGCAGTATTTT. Protein sequence: CASIPEASGGRGTQYF.

This sequence joins TRBV7-9 and TRBJ2-5; 12 positions match TRBD2. This CDR3 has 17 amino acids. Germline V gene lookup returns CDR1 SEHNR and CDR2 FQNEAQ (reference sequence). V lost 3 bases and J lost 5; bases outside the gene matches: 10. The CDR3 loop reads CASSFLLAGGRMETQYF. CDR3 nucleotide sequence: TGTGCCAGCAGCTTTTTACTAGCGGGGGGCCGGATGGAGACCCAGTACTTC.

This clonotype was seen a handful of times. The chain recombines TRBV5-1 with TRBJ1-4; no reliable D call. Germline V CDR1 and CDR2: SGHRS, YFSETQ. Trimming pared 4 bases from V and 5 bases from J, leaving 12 bases between. This CDR3 contains 14 residues. In nucleotides, the CDR3 is TGCGCCAGCAGCAAACGACCTTCAAATGAAAAACTGTTTTTT. Amino acids: CASSKRPSNEKLFF.

At least ten counts were recorded for this clonotype. This rearrangement joins TRBV12-3 or TRBV12-4 to TRBJ2-1; no firm D call. Trimming removed 1 base at V and 9 bases at J, with 1 base between. The CDR3 runs 10 residues. CDR3 region: CASSLGEQFF. In DNA form, the CDR3 reads TGTGCCAGCAGTTTAGGTGAGCAGTTCTTC.

The chain couples TRBV18 to TRBJ2-7; TRBD2 might be the D (5 bases). This CDR3 spans 15 amino acids. The V and J ends lost 2 bases and 9 bases respectively, with 20 bases between them. The germline V gene has CDR1 KGHSH and CDR2 LQKENI. CDR3 residues: CASSPTGDFGGRQYV. The CDR3 nucleotides read TGTGCCAGCTCACCAACTGGGGATTTCGGCGGGCGGCAGTACGTC.

This clonotype was seen repeatedly, ten times or more. The chain joins TRBV7-3 to TRBJ2-1, with 7 bases fitting TRBD1. From germline, CDR1 is SGHTA and CDR2 FQGTGA. The CDR3 is made up of 15 amino acids. The V and J ends lost 2 bases and 5 bases, in that order; junction bases with no gene match: 6. The CDR3 region is CASSLGQGVDNEQFF. CDR3 DNA sequence: TGTGCCAGCAGCTTAGGGCAGGGGGTTGACAATGAGCAGTTCTTC.

This clonotype was recorded a few times. The chain carries TRBV7-2 and TRBJ2-2; D ambiguous. Germline V lookup: CDR1 SGHTA, CDR2 FQGNSA. V lost 4 bases and J 8 bases, leaving 11 bases between the germline ends. The CDR3 is 13 amino acids. CDR3 amino acids: CASSSWHDGELFF. The CDR3 nucleotides are TGTGCCAGCAGCTCTTGGCACGATGGGGAGCTGTTTTTT.

The chain links TRBV9 to TRBJ2-7; the D gene is possibly TRBD2 (5 bases). This CDR3 is 16 amino acids long. Germline V lookup: CDR1 SGDLS, CDR2 YYNGEE. V gave up 4 bases and J gave up 0 bases, with 17 bases separating them. For the CDR3, the DNA is TGTGCCAGCAGCCCCGACGGTACGGCGGGCTCCTACGAGCAGTACTTC. This encodes CASSPDGTAGSYEQYF.

This clonotype appeared many times. This chain joins TRBV7-9 and TRBJ2-3, with 7 positions matching TRBD2. The CDR3 spans 17 residues. V trimming: 0 bases; J trimming: 0 bases; junction bases outside the gene matches: 6. CDR1 is SEHNR, CDR2 FQNEAQ, per germline (reference sequence). For the CDR3, the DNA is TGTGCCAGCAGCTTAGCGTGGGCTAGCGGCAGCACAGATACGCAGTATTTT. This gives the protein CASSLAWASGSTDTQYF.

This clonotype came up once. One base away lies a much larger clone, so this may be a sequencing read error. The chain recombines TRBV6-5 with TRBJ1-2; unclear D gene. CDR1 is MNHEY and CDR2 is SVGAGI in the germline V gene. The CDR3 is 15 residues long. CDR3 bases: TGTGACAGCAGTTACTCGAACAGCGCTCTCTATGGCTACACCTTC. As protein: CDSSYSNSALYGYTF.

This clonotype was counted a few times. This chain links TRBV5-1 with TRBJ2-3; TRBD2 aligns across 11 bases. The CDR3 extends over 17 amino acids. The junction had 4 bases not matched to a gene; V was cut back by 0 bases and J by 1 base. CDR1 and CDR2 from the germline V gene are SGHRS and YFSETQ. The CDR3: CASSLGPTSGGTDTQYF. CDR3 in DNA: TGCGCCAGCAGCTTGGGGCCGACTAGCGGGGGCACAGATACGCAGTATTTT.

The J gene is TRBJ1-1, the V gene TRBV7-3; TRBD1 is a possible D gene (5 bases). Germline V gene sequence: CDR1 SGHTA, CDR2 FQGTGA. The V gene lost 6 bases and the J gene lost 12 bases, with 20 bases spanning the gap. The CDR3 spans 13 residues. The DNA of the CDR3 is TGTGCCAGCAGTTTCAGACCGGGGGAGGAGACTTTCTTT. This translates into CASSFRPGEETFF. The full variable domain, completed using reference TRBV7-3 and TRBJ1-1, is GAGVSQTPSNKVTEKGKYVELRCDPISGHTALYWYRQSLGQGPEFLIYFQGTGAADDSGLPNDRFFAVRPEGSVSTLKIQRTERGDSAVYLCASSFRPGEETFFGQGTRLTVV.

V gene TRBV15 combines with J gene TRBJ2-3; maybe TRBD2 (6 bases). The CDR3 contains 14 residues. Germline V gives CDR1 LNHNV, CDR2 YYDKDF (reference sequence). The V end lost 4 bases, the J end lost 4 bases, and 12 bases lay between the germline ends. CDR3 sequence reads: CATSNTGVSDTQYF. Here the CDR3 DNA reads TGTGCCACCAGCAACACGGGAGTATCAGATACGCAGTATTTT.

The chain's CDR3 is CASSLAGAGEETQYF. In DNA, the CDR3 is TGTGCCAGCAGCTTGGCCGGGGCGGGGGAGGAGACCCAGTACTTC. This chain links TRBV5-4 with TRBJ2-5; TRBD2 aligns across 7 bases. In germline, CDR1 is SGHNT, CDR2 YYREEE (reference sequence). The V and J ends lost 0 bases and 5 bases, in that order; junction bases with no gene match: 7. The CDR3 has 15 amino acids.

In its sample, this clonotype was seen a few times. The V gene is TRBV24-1, the J gene TRBJ1-1, with a weak D call TRBD1 (5 bases). V was shortened by 3 bases and J by 3 bases, with 13 bases between the two germline ends. This CDR3 contains 15 residues. The V gene's germline CDR1 is KGHDR and CDR2 SFDVKD. CDR3 amino acids: CATSDAGVGDTEAFF. The CDR3 DNA reads TGTGCCACCAGTGATGCGGGTGTGGGGGACACTGAAGCTTTCTTT.

This clonotype was observed at least ten times. V is TRBV7-9 and J is TRBJ1-4; 7 bases fit TRBD1. CDR1 is SEHNR, CDR2 FQNEAQ, per germline (reference sequence). The CDR3 totals 16 residues. J gave up 7 bases and V 4 bases, and 12 bases lay outside the gene matches. CDR3 region: CASSSPKQGRGEKLFF. CDR3 nucleotides: TGTGCCAGCAGCTCTCCCAAACAGGGGCGCGGTGAAAAACTGTTTTTT.

This clonotype was detected a few times. The rearrangement uses TRBV10-3 and TRBJ2-7, with 8 bases aligning to TRBD2. V lost 3 bases to trimming and J lost 7 bases; unmatched junction nucleotides: 8. The CDR3 contains 14 residues. CDR1 is ENHRY, CDR2 SYGVKD, per germline. The CDR3, as DNA: TGTGCCATCAGTGAAGGTGGACTAGCCGGTGAGCAGTACGTC. Residues: CAISEGGLAGEQYV.

This clonotype appeared a few times. This chain joins TRBV30 and TRBJ1-2; no reliable D call. V lost 0 bases to trimming and J lost 0 bases, with 5 bases between them. The CDR3 spans 13 residues. The germline V gene encodes CDR1 GTSNPN and CDR2 SVGIG (reference sequence). CDR3 coding DNA: TGTGCCTGGAGTGTATCCGCTAACTATGGCTACACCTTC. It codes for CAWSVSANYGYTF.

The rearrangement links TRBV5-1 to TRBJ1-5; D unresolved. The V and J ends lost 4 bases and 3 bases respectively, with 8 bases between them. The CDR3 has 13 residues. CDR1 and CDR2 (germline): SGHRS, YFSETQ. This CDR3 reads CASSPDPNQPQHF. The CDR3, as DNA: TGCGCCAGCAGCCCGGACCCCAATCAGCCCCAGCATTTT. The complete variable domain, with remaining parts taken from reference TRBV5-1 and TRBJ1-5, reads KAGVTQTPRYLIKTRGQQVTLSCSPISGHRSVSWYQQTPGQGLQFLFEYFSETQRNKGNFPGRFSGRQFSNSRSEMNVSTLELGDSALYLCASSPDPNQPQHFGDGTRLSIL.

There are many counts of this clonotype. The chain is built from TRBV12-3 or TRBV12-4 and TRBJ2-2; 10 nucleotides align to TRBD1. V shed 6 bases and J 6 bases; nucleotides not matched to a gene: 7. The CDR3 totals 15 residues. The CDR3 DNA reads TGTGCCAGCAGCTCCGGGACAGGGGCCCCCGGGGAGCTGTTTTTT. It is translated as CASSSGTGAPGELFF.

This clonotype was recorded at least ten times. The genes are TRBV24-1 and TRBJ1-2; D is unclear. Germline V CDR1 and CDR2: KGHDR, SFDVKD. V lost 3 bases, J lost 8 bases, and 9 bases lay in between. The length of the CDR3 is 12 residues. The CDR3, as DNA: TGTGCCACCAGTGATCTGGCAACGGGCTACACCTTC. Protein sequence: CATSDLATGYTF.

This chain links TRBV20-1 with TRBJ2-5; 8 positions match TRBD1. Germline values: CDR1 DFQATT, CDR2 SNEGSKA (reference sequence). V lost 6 bases, J lost 4 bases, and 10 bases stayed unmatched. CDR3 length: 14 amino acids. CDR3 amino acids: CSALDRGVGETQYF. DNA of the CDR3: TGCAGTGCCCTCGACAGGGGAGTCGGAGAGACCCAGTACTTC.